The TCR beta chain described here comes from a study of blood T cell repertoires in COVID-19 (dated by TCRdb to 2019 to 2021). Notes on the research overall: The collaborator samples originated in the United States, Italy and Spain and spanned the acute and convalescent phases of COVID-19. The prospective study material was composed of cDNA or gDNA derived from T cells, B-cell-depleted T cells, or PBMCs. Subjects who had been exposed to COVID-19, were actively infected with it, or had recovered from it provided the deeply sampled blood TCRbeta repertoires that made up the dataset. The repertoires were released in a freely available public database intended as a resource for research on the immune response to SARS-CoV-2. Samples were obtained from the ongoing ImmuneRACE study (first 160 participants) and from 1,000 to 1,500 subjects provided by 6 global collaborators. Nearly every sample came with metadata listing a de-identified subject ID, COVID-19 status, age in years and sex. Where available, HLA class I and class II types were obtained from metadata supplied by the sample provider rather than from assay-based typing. General findings and caveats noted by the study authors: The quantity of clinical and demographic metadata differed by source and by participant and was supplied without curation.

V is shortened by 2 bases, J by 1 base, and the region joining them spans 8 bases. The germline V gene provides CDR1 MNHEY and CDR2 SVGAGI. The CDR3 has 14 amino acids, counting the end cysteine and phenylalanine. Just the 42-base CDR3 DNA is kept, in frame starting at base 1. The collaborating institutions used their own protocols to collect whole blood in K2EDTA tubes. For TCRbeta analysis, collaborators shipped samples as frozen whole blood, isolated PBMCs, or DNA extracted from either of those sample types. TCRbeta CDR3 regions were amplified from genomic DNA using the immunoSEQ Assay, a bias-controlled multiplex PCR. Per the original workflow: Nucleated cell counts per sample were estimated from amplification of reference gene primers within the assay. To quantify the absolute abundance of each unique TCRbeta CDR3 rearrangement, sequence reads were collapsed and filtered. Productive Simpson clonality was computed per sample as the square root of Simpson's diversity index over productive rearrangements. Sourced from immuneACCESS, this table was stored by TCRdb with only in-frame sequences that have V and J called. A share of the clones is absent; for the studies checked, an unresolved V gene accounts for under half, and the remainder has no known explanation. From that table come the V and J calls and clone size; the DNA was used to work out D and trimming. The sample table shows around 19,000 clones, and roughly 87% are seen once. About 8.5% of the sample comes from the top ten.

To note about this clone: Its antigen specificity is not known. Base qualities are not at hand, and no much larger clone is one base apart.

Sequenced input: peripheral blood. The chain joins TRBV6-5 to TRBJ2-5, with a weak D call of TRBD1 (6 bases match). The TCR sequence derives from a human donor in a cohort sampled during active COVID-19. The donor label of this sample is uncertain. Here the CDR3 is given as CASSYVTGQETQYF. The DNA sequence is TGTGCCAGCAGTTACGTGACAGGCCAAGAGACCCAGTACTTC.